This T cell receptor beta chain came from a study of technical replicates of blood from several donors (dated 2017 in TCRdb). The method was the immunoSEQ multiplex PCR assay. Imported from immuneACCESS, the table was reduced by TCRdb to in-frame sequences with V and J called. These copies leave out some clones; in studies compared against another copy, an unresolved V gene accounts for under half, and the cause of the remainder is not known. The sample yields approximately 75,000 clones; more than 80% were counted once. Of the sample, around 4% falls within the top ten clones. As regards this clone: This receptor's antigen is unknown. Base qualities were left out, and no much larger clone turns up one base away.

This receptor was identified in a human donor in good health. Some clones in this sample may be carry-over from other donors' samples. Sequenced sample: PBMCs.

The sequence in DNA is TGTGCCAGCAGCCCGAACGGTCAGGGGAACACTGAAGCTTTCTTT. It translates as CASSPNGQGNTEAFF. The chain links TRBV13 with TRBJ1-1, with a weak D call of TRBD1 (5 bases match). For CDR1 and CDR2, the germline V gene (reference sequence) lists PRHDT and FYEKMQ. V drops 5 bases and J drops 1 base, leaving 14 bases in between. The CDR3 starts with the cysteine, ends with the phenylalanine, and has 15 residues. CDR3 DNA is the only sequence kept; it has 45 bases, read in frame from the first base.